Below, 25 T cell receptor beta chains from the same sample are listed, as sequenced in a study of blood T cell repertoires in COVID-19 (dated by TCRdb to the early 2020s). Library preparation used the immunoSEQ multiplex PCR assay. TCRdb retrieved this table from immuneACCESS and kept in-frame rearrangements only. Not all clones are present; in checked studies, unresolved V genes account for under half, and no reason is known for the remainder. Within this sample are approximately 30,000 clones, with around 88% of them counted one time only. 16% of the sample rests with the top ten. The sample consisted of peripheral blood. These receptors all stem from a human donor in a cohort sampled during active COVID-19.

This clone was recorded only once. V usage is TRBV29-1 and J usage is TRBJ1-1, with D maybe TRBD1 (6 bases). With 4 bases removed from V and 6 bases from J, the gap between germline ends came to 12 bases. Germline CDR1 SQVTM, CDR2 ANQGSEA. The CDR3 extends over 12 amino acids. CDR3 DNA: TGCAGCGTTGTCCCGGACAGCGCTGAAGCTTTCTTT. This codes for CSVVPDSAEAFF.

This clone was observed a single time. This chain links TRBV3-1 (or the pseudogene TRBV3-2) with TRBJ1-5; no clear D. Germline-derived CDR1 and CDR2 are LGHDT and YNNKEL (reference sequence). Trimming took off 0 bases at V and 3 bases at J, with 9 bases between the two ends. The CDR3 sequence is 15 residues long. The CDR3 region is CASSQDWSPNQPQHF. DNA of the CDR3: TGTGCCAGCAGCCAAGATTGGAGTCCCAATCAGCCCCAGCATTTT.

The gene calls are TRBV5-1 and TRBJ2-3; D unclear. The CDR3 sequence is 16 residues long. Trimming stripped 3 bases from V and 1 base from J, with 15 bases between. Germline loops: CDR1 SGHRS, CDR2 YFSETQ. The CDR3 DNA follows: TGCGCCAGCAGCTCAGGATTGTCGCAGCGCACAGATACGCAGTATTTT. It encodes CASSSGLSQRTDTQYF.

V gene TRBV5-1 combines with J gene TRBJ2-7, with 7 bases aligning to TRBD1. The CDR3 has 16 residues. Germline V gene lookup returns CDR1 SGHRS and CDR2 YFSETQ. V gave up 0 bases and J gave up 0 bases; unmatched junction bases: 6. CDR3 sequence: CASSLAPDRSSYEQYF. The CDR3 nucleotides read TGCGCCAGCAGCTTGGCTCCGGACAGGAGCTCCTACGAGCAGTACTTC.

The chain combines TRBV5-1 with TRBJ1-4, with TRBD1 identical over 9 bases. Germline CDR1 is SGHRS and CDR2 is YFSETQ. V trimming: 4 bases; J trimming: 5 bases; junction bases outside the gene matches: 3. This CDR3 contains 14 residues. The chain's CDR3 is CASSTGTGNEKLFF. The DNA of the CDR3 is TGCGCCAGCAGCACCGGGACAGGGAATGAAAAACTGTTTTTT.

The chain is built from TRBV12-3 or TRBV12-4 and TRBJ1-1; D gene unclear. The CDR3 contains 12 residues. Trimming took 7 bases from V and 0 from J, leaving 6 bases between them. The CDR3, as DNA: TGTGCCAGCACCGTATTGAACACTGAAGCTTTCTTT. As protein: CASTVLNTEAFF.

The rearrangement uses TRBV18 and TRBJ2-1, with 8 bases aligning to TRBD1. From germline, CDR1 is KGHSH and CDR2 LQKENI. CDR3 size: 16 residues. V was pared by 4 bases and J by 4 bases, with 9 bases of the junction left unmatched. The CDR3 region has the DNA TGTGCCAGCTCACTCCGGGGACGACAGGGGTACAATGAGCAGTTCTTC. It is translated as CASSLRGRQGYNEQFF.

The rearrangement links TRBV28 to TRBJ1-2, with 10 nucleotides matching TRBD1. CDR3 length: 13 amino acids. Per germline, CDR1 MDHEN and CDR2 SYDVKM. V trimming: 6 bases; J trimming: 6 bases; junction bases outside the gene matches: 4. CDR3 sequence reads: CASRPDRGHGYTF. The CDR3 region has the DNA TGTGCCAGCAGACCAGACAGGGGGCATGGCTACACCTTC.

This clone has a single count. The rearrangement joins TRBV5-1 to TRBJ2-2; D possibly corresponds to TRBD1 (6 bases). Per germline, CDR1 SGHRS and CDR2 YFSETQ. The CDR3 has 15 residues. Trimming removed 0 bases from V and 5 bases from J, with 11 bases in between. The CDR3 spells CASSLEGEGTGELFF. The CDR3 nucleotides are TGCGCCAGCAGCTTGGAGGGGGAAGGAACCGGGGAGCTGTTTTTT.

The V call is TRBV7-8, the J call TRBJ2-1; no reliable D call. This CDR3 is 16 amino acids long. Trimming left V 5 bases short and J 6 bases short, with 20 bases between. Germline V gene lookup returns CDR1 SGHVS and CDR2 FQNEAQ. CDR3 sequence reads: CASSPQRSVAGNEQFF. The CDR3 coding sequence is TGTGCCAGCAGCCCCCAAAGAAGCGTGGCTGGCAATGAGCAGTTCTTC.

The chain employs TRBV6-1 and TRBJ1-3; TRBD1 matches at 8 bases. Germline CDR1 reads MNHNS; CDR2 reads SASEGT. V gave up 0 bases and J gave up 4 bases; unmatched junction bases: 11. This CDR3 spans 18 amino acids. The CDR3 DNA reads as TGTGCCAGCAGTGAAGCCAGGGCGGGACAGGACGGGGGAAACACCATATATTTT. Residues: CASSEARAGQDGGNTIYF.

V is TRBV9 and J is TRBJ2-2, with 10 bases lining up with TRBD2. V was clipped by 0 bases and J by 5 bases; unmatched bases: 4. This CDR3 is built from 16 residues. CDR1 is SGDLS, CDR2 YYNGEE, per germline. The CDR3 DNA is TGTGCCAGCAGCGTAGGGGGACTAGCGACGACCGGGGAGCTGTTTTTT. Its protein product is CASSVGGLATTGELFF.

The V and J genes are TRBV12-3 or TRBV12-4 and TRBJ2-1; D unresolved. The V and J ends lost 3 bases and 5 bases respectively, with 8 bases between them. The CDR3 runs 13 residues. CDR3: CASSFVSNNEQFF. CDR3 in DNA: TGTGCCAGCAGTTTTGTTAGCAACAATGAGCAGTTCTTC.

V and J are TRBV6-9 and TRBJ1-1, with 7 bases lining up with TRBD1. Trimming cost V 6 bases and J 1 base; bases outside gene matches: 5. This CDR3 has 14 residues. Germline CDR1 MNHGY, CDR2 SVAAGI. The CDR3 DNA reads TGTGCCAGCAGCGCGGGACAGCCGAACACTGAAGCTTTCTTT. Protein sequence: CASSAGQPNTEAFF.

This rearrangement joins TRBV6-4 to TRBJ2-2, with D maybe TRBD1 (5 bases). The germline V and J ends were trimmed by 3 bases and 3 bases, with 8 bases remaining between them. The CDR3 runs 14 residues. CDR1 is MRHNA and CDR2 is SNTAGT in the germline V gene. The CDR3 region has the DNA TGTGCCAGCAGTGATGCCAGGGACACCGGGGAGCTGTTTTTT. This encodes CASSDARDTGELFF.

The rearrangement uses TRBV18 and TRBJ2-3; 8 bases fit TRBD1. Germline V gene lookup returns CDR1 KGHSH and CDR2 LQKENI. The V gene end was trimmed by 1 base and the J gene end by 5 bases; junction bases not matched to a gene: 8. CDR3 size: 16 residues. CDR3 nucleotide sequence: TGTGCCAGCTCACCACTGGGGGCAGGGGGCGAAGATACGCAGTATTTT. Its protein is CASSPLGAGGEDTQYF.

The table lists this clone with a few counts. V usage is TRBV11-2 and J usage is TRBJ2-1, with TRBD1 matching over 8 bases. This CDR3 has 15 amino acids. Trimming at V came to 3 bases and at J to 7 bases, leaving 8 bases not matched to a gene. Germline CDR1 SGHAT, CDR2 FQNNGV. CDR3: CASSFGPQGANEQFF. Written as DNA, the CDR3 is TGTGCCAGCAGCTTCGGTCCGCAGGGGGCAAATGAGCAGTTCTTC.

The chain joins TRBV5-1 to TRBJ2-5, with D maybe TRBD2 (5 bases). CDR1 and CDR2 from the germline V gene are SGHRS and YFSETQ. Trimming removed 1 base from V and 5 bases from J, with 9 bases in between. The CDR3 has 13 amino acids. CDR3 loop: CASSLLARETQYF. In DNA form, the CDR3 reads TGCGCCAGCAGCTTGCTAGCTCGGGAGACCCAGTACTTC.

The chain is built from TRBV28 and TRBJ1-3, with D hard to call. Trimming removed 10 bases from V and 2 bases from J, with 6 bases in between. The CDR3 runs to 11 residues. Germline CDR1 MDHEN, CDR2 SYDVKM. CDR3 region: CATDTGNTIYF. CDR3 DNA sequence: TGTGCCACCGACACTGGAAACACCATATATTTT.

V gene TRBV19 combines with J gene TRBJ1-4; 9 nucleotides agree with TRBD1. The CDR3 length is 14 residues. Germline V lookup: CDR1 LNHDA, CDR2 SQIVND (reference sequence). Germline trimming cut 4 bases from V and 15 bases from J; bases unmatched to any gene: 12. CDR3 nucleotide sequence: TGTGCCAGTAGTACCGCCGGCTGGACAGGGGTTTTGTTTTTT. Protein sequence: CASSTAGWTGVLFF.

CDR3 residues: CATSDSLDSNSYNEQFF. The DNA for the CDR3 is TGTGCCACCAGTGATTCCCTTGACTCGAACTCCTACAATGAGCAGTTCTTC. This sequence joins TRBV24-1 and TRBJ2-1; D not resolved. Germline loops: CDR1 KGHDR, CDR2 SFDVKD. The CDR3 length is 17 residues. V gave up 2 bases and J gave up 0 bases, with 13 bases separating them.

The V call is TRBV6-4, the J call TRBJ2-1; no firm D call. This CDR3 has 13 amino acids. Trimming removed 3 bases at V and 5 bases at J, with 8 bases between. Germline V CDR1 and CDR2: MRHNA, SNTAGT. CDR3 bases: TGTGCCAGCAGTGATACCGACAACAATGAGCAGTTCTTC. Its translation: CASSDTDNNEQFF.

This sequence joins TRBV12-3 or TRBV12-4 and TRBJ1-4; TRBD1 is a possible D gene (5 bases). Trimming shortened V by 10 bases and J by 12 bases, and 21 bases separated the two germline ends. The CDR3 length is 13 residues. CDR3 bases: TGTGCCACTAAGGGGCAGGGTTATGGGGAACTGTTTTTT. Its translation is CATKGQGYGELFF.

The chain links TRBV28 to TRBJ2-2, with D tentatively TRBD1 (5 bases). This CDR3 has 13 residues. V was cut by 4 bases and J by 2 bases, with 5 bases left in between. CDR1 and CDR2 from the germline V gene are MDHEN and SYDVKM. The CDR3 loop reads CASSWGNTGELFF. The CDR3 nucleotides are TGTGCCAGCAGTTGGGGCAACACCGGGGAGCTGTTTTTT.

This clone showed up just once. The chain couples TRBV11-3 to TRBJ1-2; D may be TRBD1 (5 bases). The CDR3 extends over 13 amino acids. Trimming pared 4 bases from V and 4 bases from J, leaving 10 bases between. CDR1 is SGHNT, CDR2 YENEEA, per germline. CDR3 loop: CASSYDRGYGYTF. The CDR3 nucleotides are TGTGCCAGCAGCTACGACAGAGGCTATGGCTACACCTTC.